A single TCR beta chain is shown here with its context. The antigen is undetermined. This CDR3 has 13 amino acids. The sample is drawn from a study of CXCR3-negative and CXCR3-positive naive CD8 T cells. Whole-study results and caveats: For memory CD8+ cells diversity was much lower, but both naive subsets had comparably high diversity.

5' RACE that incorporated UMI labels was used to prepare the TRB cDNA libraries. TCRdb reprocessed the 5' RACE reads and keeps a single row for each CDR3 protein, giving no DNA. In all, the sample yields about 57,000 distinct CDR3 sequences. The specimen sequenced was memory CD8+ T cells from blood. The sequence was collected from a human donor in good health. Some clones in this sample may be carry-over from other donors' samples. This chain uses TRBV12-3 or TRBV12-4 with TRBJ2-2; TCRdb returns TRBD1, unconfirmable since there is no DNA. The CDR3 reads CASSSDSTGELFF.